Following are 21 T cell receptor beta chains from one sample sequenced in a study of cytomegalovirus exposure and HLA in healthy donors. The primer mix had 60 Vbeta and 13 Jbeta primers. Sequencing was performed with immunoSEQ multiplex PCR; in TCRdb, only in-frame clones are kept and a portion is missing. This table holds roughly 200,000 clones, around 78% found once. Sequencing input: PBMCs. The receptors here all came from a man aged 25 to 45 in good health and CMV-seronegative.

J is TRBJ2-3 and V is TRBV9; 9 bases map to TRBD1. Germline V gene lookup returns CDR1 SGDLS and CDR2 YYNGEE. Trimming cost V 3 bases and J 3 bases; bases outside gene matches: 8. This CDR3 is 16 amino acids long. CDR3 nucleotide sequence: TGTGCCAGCAGCGAAGGACAGGGGCCGCCTACAGATACGCAGTATTTT. This encodes CASSEGQGPPTDTQYF.

The chain has TRBV4-1 and TRBJ2-3; 7 bases are a match to TRBD1. Germline CDR1 MGHRA, CDR2 YSYEKL. V gave up 0 bases and J gave up 3 bases; unmatched junction bases: 6. The CDR3 length is 16 residues. The CDR3 nucleotides read TGCGCCAGCAGCCAAGATAGCACAGGGGCTACAGATACGCAGTATTTT. As protein: CASSQDSTGATDTQYF.

There are many counts of this clone. This chain connects TRBV28 to TRBJ1-2; the D is unclear. The CDR3 loop spans 13 amino acids. Trimming removed 6 bases from V and 2 bases from J, with 10 bases in between. Germline assignment: CDR1 MDHEN and CDR2 SYDVKM. CDR3 bases: TGTGCCAGCAGGCCAAAAGAGAACTATGGCTACACCTTC. It encodes CASRPKENYGYTF.

V is TRBV5-1 and J is TRBJ2-7; D possibly corresponds to TRBD2 (5 bases). Trimming removed 0 bases at V and 5 bases at J, with 12 bases between. The CDR3 is made up of 14 amino acids. Germline CDR1 and CDR2: SGHRS and YFSETQ. CDR3 residues: CASSLGRSGNEQYF. In DNA form, the CDR3 reads TGCGCCAGCAGCTTGGGCAGGAGCGGCAACGAGCAGTACTTC.

V and J are TRBV29-1 and TRBJ1-2; D not resolved. Germline loops: CDR1 SQVTM, CDR2 ANQGSEA. The V end lost 0 bases, the J end lost 6 bases, and 8 bases lay between the germline ends. The length of the CDR3 is 12 residues. For the CDR3, the DNA is TGCAGCGTTGAAGACATTAGAGATGGCTACACCTTC. This encodes CSVEDIRDGYTF.

V and J are TRBV27 and TRBJ2-1; 15 bases are a match to TRBD2. This CDR3 comprises 19 residues. Germline CDR1 reads MNHEY; CDR2 reads SMNVEV (reference sequence). Trimming cost V 4 bases and J 2 bases; bases outside gene matches: 9. As DNA, the CDR3 is TGTGCCAGCAGTTCCGGACAGGGACTAGCGGGAGGCGCCTACAATGAGCAGTTCTTC. It codes for CASSSGQGLAGGAYNEQFF.

CDR3 loop: CASTSLGSSPLHF. Here the CDR3 DNA reads TGTGCCAGTACCTCTTTGGGGAGTTCACCCCTCCACTTT. The rearrangement joins TRBV19 to TRBJ1-6; D is undetermined. The V gene's germline CDR1 is LNHDA and CDR2 SQIVND (reference sequence). This CDR3 region has 13 residues. Trimming took off 7 bases at V and 9 bases at J, with 13 bases between the two ends.

This clone occurred a few times. The chain couples TRBV5-1 to TRBJ2-7; 9 positions match TRBD2. CDR1 is SGHRS and CDR2 is YFSETQ in the germline V gene. CDR3 length equals 15 residues. Unmatched junction bases numbered 10, after V lost 4 bases and J lost 5 bases. The CDR3 DNA reads TGCGCCAGCAGCGCCGGGGACGGCGGGGGGGACGAGCAGTACTTC. This codes for CASSAGDGGGDEQYF. The variable domain in full, completed from reference TRBV5-1 and TRBJ2-7, reads KAGVTQTPRYLIKTRGQQVTLSCSPISGHRSVSWYQQTPGQGLQFLFEYFSETQRNKGNFPGRFSGRQFSNSRSEMNVSTLELGDSALYLCASSAGDGGGDEQYFGPGTRLTVT.

This clone appeared once. V usage is TRBV27 and J usage is TRBJ2-7; 8 nucleotides match TRBD2. Trimming removed 5 bases from V and 3 bases from J; junction bases left unmatched: 12. Germline assignment: CDR1 MNHEY and CDR2 SMNVEV (reference sequence). The CDR3 is 16 amino acids. The CDR3, as DNA: TGTGCCAGCAGTCCCCTAGCGGGCGGGGACATCTACGAGCAGTACTTC. It is translated as CASSPLAGGDIYEQYF.

This chain links TRBV9 with TRBJ2-7; 12 nucleotides match TRBD2. The CDR3 covers 15 residues. The junction had 11 bases not matched to a gene; V was cut back by 10 bases and J by 3 bases. Germline V lookup: CDR1 SGDLS, CDR2 YYNGEE. CDR3 loop: CADSRLAGEGYEQYF. The CDR3 DNA is TGTGCCGACTCGCGACTAGCGGGAGAAGGCTACGAGCAGTACTTC. The complete variable domain, with remaining parts taken from reference TRBV9 and TRBJ2-7, reads DSGVTQTPKHLITATGQRVTLRCSPRSGDLSVYWYQQSLDQGLQFLIQYYNGEERAKGNILERFSAQQFPDLHSELNLSSLELGDSALYFCADSRLAGEGYEQYFGPGTRLTVT.

J is TRBJ1-5 and V is TRBV19, with 8 bases identical to TRBD1. Germline V gene lookup returns CDR1 LNHDA and CDR2 SQIVND (reference sequence). The CDR3 consists of 16 residues. V lost 9 bases and J lost 3; bases outside the gene matches: 13. The CDR3 spells CASTNPGGLNNQPQHF. As DNA, the CDR3 is TGTGCCAGCACTAACCCAGGGGGCTTGAACAATCAGCCCCAGCATTTT.

The rearrangement joins TRBV27 to TRBJ1-1; TRBD1 agrees at 7 bases. Germline assignment: CDR1 MNHEY and CDR2 SMNVEV (reference sequence). After removal of 5 bases from V and 10 bases from J, the junction contained 16 bases not matched to a gene. The CDR3 runs 15 residues. The CDR3 here is CASSRRGQVEGRAFF. The DNA of the CDR3 is TGTGCCAGCAGTCGACGAGGACAGGTGGAGGGACGAGCTTTCTTT.

The genes are TRBV2 and TRBJ2-5, with TRBD2 as a possible D gene (6 bases). Germline-derived CDR1 and CDR2 are SNHLY and FYNNEI. Trimming stripped 7 bases from V and 4 bases from J, with 13 bases between. The CDR3 runs to 13 residues. CDR3 nucleotides: TGTGCCAGCATAGAGGGTAGCGGAGAGACCCAGTACTTC. This sequence encodes CASIEGSGETQYF.

On this clone: This specimen includes other DNA sequences encoding the same CDR3. The chain joins TRBV9 to TRBJ2-2; tentatively, D is TRBD1 (6 bases). The germline V gene has CDR1 SGDLS and CDR2 YYNGEE. The CDR3 loop spans 14 amino acids. V dropped 0 bases and J dropped 5 bases, with 8 bases sitting between them. CDR3 nucleotides: TGTGCCAGCAGCGTAGGGCAGGGGACCGGGGAGCTGTTTTTT. Translated, it gives CASSVGQGTGELFF.

J is TRBJ2-7 and V is TRBV28; 8 bases are a match to TRBD1. V dropped 6 bases and J dropped 6; count of bases not matched to a gene: 13. CDR1 is MDHEN, CDR2 SYDVKM, per germline. CDR3 length: 15 amino acids. CDR3 loop: CASSWRTGRRREQYF. The CDR3 DNA sequence: TGTGCCAGCAGCTGGCGGACAGGGAGGCGGCGCGAGCAGTACTTC.

V is TRBV5-1 and J is TRBJ2-7, with D hard to call. This CDR3 spans 13 amino acids. Germline loops: CDR1 SGHRS, CDR2 YFSETQ. V was shortened by 3 bases and J by 3 bases, with 10 bases between the two germline ends. CDR3: CASSSTDLYEQYF. CDR3 bases: TGCGCCAGCAGCTCAACAGATCTCTACGAGCAGTACTTC.

This clone has only a few counts. The chain is built from TRBV19 and TRBJ1-2; possibly TRBD1 for D (6 bases). V was cut by 7 bases and J by 3 bases, with 15 bases left in between. The CDR3 runs 14 residues. CDR1 is LNHDA and CDR2 is SQIVND in the germline V gene (reference sequence). The chain's CDR3 is CASMGPDRYYGYTF. CDR3 bases: TGTGCCAGTATGGGCCCGGACAGATACTATGGCTACACCTTC.

The rearrangement joins TRBV27 to TRBJ1-5; TRBD1 agrees at 7 bases. Germline loops: CDR1 MNHEY, CDR2 SMNVEV (reference sequence). With V trimmed by 0 bases and J by 7 bases, 6 bases remained unmatched. The CDR3 has 15 residues. The CDR3 nucleotides are TGTGCCAGCAGTTTATCGAAGGGGGCCCGGCAGCCCCAGCATTTT. It translates to CASSLSKGARQPQHF.

The V call is TRBV7-9, the J call TRBJ2-5, with TRBD1 matching over 9 bases. Germline V gene lookup returns CDR1 SEHNR and CDR2 FQNEAQ (reference sequence). This CDR3 spans 15 amino acids. Trimming at V came to 5 bases and at J to 1 base, leaving 5 bases not matched to a gene. CDR3 sequence: CASSKYRGPQETQYF. The CDR3 DNA is TGTGCCAGCAGCAAGTACAGGGGGCCCCAAGAGACCCAGTACTTC.

The J gene is TRBJ2-5, the V gene TRBV4-2, with 11 nucleotides matching TRBD2. The V gene end was trimmed by 1 base and the J gene end by 3 bases; junction bases not matched to a gene: 13. The CDR3 loop spans 19 amino acids. Germline loops: CDR1 LGHNA, CDR2 YNFKEQ. For the CDR3, the DNA is TGTGCCAGCAGCCAAGTTTCGGGTAGCGGGAGGGCCGGCGAAGAGACCCAGTACTTC. Protein sequence: CASSQVSGSGRAGEETQYF.

The rearrangement uses TRBV4-1 and TRBJ1-3; 7 bases map to TRBD1. V shed 0 bases and J 0 bases; nucleotides not matched to a gene: 5. This CDR3 spans 17 amino acids. Germline V gene sequence: CDR1 MGHRA, CDR2 YSYEKL. CDR3 coding DNA: TGCGCCAGCAGCCAAGAGAAGGGGGCCCACTCTGGAAACACCATATATTTT. Translation: CASSQEKGAHSGNTIYF.